These 27 T cell receptor beta chains came from one sample sequenced in a study of T cell repertoires in cytomegalovirus infection. From the reads, TCRdb called clonotypes with MiXCR, one entry per CDR3 protein. The table shows 80,000 or so distinct CDR3 sequences, with around 25% occurring only once. Their specific antigens are unknown. The sequencing used CD8+ T cells from cultured PBMCs, collected from culture after CMV antigen stimulation. The receptors here all came from a human donor in good health (CMV status not recorded). Some clones in this sample may be carry-over from other donors' samples.

This clonotype was counted many times. V gene TRBV6-2 or TRBV6-3 combines with J gene TRBJ1-5; 7 bases match TRBD1. The V gene's germline CDR1 is MNHEY and CDR2 SVGEGT. J was trimmed by 2 bases and V by 5 bases; bases with no gene match: 6. The CDR3 covers 15 residues. CDR3 sequence: CASSLQGTGNQPQHF. The CDR3 nucleotides are TGTGCCAGCAGTCTACAGGGGACGGGCAATCAGCCCCAGCATTTT.

This chain joins TRBV4-3 and TRBJ2-7; 8 nucleotides align to TRBD1. Trimming removed 5 bases from V and 0 bases from J; junction bases left unmatched: 6. The CDR3 runs 15 residues. Germline V gene sequence: CDR1 LGHNA, CDR2 YSLEER. Here the CDR3 reads CASSYGQGSSYEQYF. The DNA for the CDR3 is TGCGCCAGCAGCTATGGACAGGGAAGCTCCTACGAGCAGTACTTC.

This clonotype was detected ten times or more. The chain carries TRBV7-3 and TRBJ2-1, with 8 bases matching TRBD2. The CDR3 loop spans 15 amino acids. V lost 2 bases to trimming and J lost 7 bases; unmatched junction nucleotides: 7. CDR1 and CDR2 (germline): SGHTA, FQGTGA. CDR3 region: CASSLSAGGTNEQFF. CDR3 in DNA: TGTGCCAGCAGCTTATCTGCGGGGGGTACAAATGAGCAGTTCTTC.

Of note for this clonotype: A much larger clone is a single base away; this may be a read error. The chain is built from TRBV2 and TRBJ2-1, with 7 nucleotides matching TRBD2. The CDR3 contains 15 residues. Per germline, CDR1 SNHLY and CDR2 FYNNEI. CDR3 nucleotide sequence: TGTACCATGCCGGATGAGGGCGGGAGTCGGAATGAGCAGTTCTTC. It yields the protein CTMPDEGGSRNEQFF.

Of note for this clonotype: The CDR3 does not close with the conserved phenylalanine or tryptophan, likely indicating a read error. J is TRBJ2-7 and V is TRBV27; 12 bases agree with TRBD2. This CDR3 spans 16 amino acids. V lost 7 bases to trimming and J lost 2 bases; unmatched junction nucleotides: 9. Looked up from germline, CDR1 is MNHEY and CDR2 is SMNVEV (reference sequence). The DNA of the CDR3 is TGTGCCAGCACCTCAAGGACTAGCGGGAACCCCTACGAGCAGTACTCC. It is translated as CASTSRTSGNPYEQYS.

The V call is TRBV5-4, the J call TRBJ1-2; 7 nucleotides match TRBD1. Germline CDR1 is SGHNT and CDR2 is YYREEE (reference sequence). V shed 4 bases, J shed 4 bases, and the junction held 10 bases outside the gene matches. This CDR3 contains 15 residues. This chain's CDR3 is CASSPTVGDSYGYTF. As DNA, the CDR3 is TGTGCCAGCAGCCCCACGGTGGGGGACAGCTATGGCTACACCTTC.

Only a few counts were recorded for this clonotype. The V gene is TRBV6-5, the J gene TRBJ1-5, with a weak D call TRBD1 (6 bases). This CDR3 is 18 amino acids long. The germline CDR1 and CDR2 sequences are MNHEY and SVGAGI. The V gene lost 6 bases and the J gene lost 0 bases, with 21 bases spanning the gap. CDR3 coding DNA: TGTGCCAGCAGCCAACAGGGAAGGGGGGGTTATAGCAATCAGCCCCAGCATTTT. As protein: CASSQQGRGGYSNQPQHF.

This clonotype has ten or more counts. The chain couples TRBV12-3 or TRBV12-4 to TRBJ2-3, with D tentatively TRBD1 (5 bases). The CDR3 extends over 13 amino acids. Trimming cost V 3 bases and J 5 bases, with 9 bases left between them. This CDR3 is CASSFRAQDTQYF. DNA of the CDR3: TGTGCCAGCAGTTTCAGGGCCCAAGATACGCAGTATTTT.

This clonotype was picked up many times. The J gene is TRBJ2-2, the V gene TRBV7-6; D is possibly TRBD1 (5 bases). The V and J ends lost 1 base and 5 bases respectively, with 14 bases between them. CDR1 is SGHVS and CDR2 is FNYEAQ in the germline V gene. The CDR3 covers 16 residues. CDR3 sequence reads: CASSLEGNIGTGELFF. CDR3 DNA sequence: TGTGCCAGCAGCTTAGAGGGGAACATAGGGACCGGGGAGCTGTTTTTT.

This clonotype was seen at least ten times. The CDR3 is CASSLGSGAYTGELFF. The DNA of the CDR3 is TGTGCCAGCAGCTTAGGGTCGGGGGCTTACACCGGGGAGCTGTTTTTT. The chain is built from TRBV7-6 and TRBJ2-2; perhaps D is TRBD1 or TRBD2 (6 bases each). Trimming pared 1 base from V and 3 bases from J, leaving 12 bases between. Germline V gives CDR1 SGHVS, CDR2 FNYEAQ. This CDR3 spans 16 amino acids.

Many counts were recorded for this clonotype. The chain's CDR3 is CASRDYSYNEQFF. CDR3 DNA: TGTGCCAGCAGGGACTACTCCTACAATGAGCAGTTCTTC. The V gene is TRBV6-2 or TRBV6-3, the J gene TRBJ2-1, with D maybe TRBD2 (6 bases). This CDR3 contains 13 residues. CDR1 is MNHEY, CDR2 SVGEGT, per germline. Trimming stripped 6 bases from V and 0 bases from J, with 6 bases between.

This clonotype was seen many times. V is TRBV7-6 and J is TRBJ1-4, with D perhaps TRBD1 (6 bases). Germline CDR1 reads SGHVS; CDR2 reads FNYEAQ. CDR3 size: 13 residues. The V end lost 5 bases, the J end lost 10 bases, and 14 bases lay between the germline ends. Here the CDR3 reads CASSPQEQGKLFF. The CDR3 DNA is TGTGCCAGCAGCCCGCAGGAACAGGGAAAACTGTTTTTT.

This clonotype occurred a few times. The chain links TRBV6-2 or TRBV6-3 to TRBJ2-7, with unresolved D. The CDR3 spans 14 residues. Trimming stripped 9 bases from V and 0 bases from J, with 15 bases between. CDR1 is MNHEY and CDR2 is SVGEGT in the germline V gene. CDR3 residues: CASQPSLLSYEQYF. In DNA form, the CDR3 reads TGTGCCAGTCAACCCTCGCTCCTCTCCTACGAGCAGTACTTC.

This clonotype has just a few counts. The rearrangement links TRBV7-6 to TRBJ1-3; no firm D call. Germline-derived CDR1 and CDR2 are SGHVS and FNYEAQ. V was cut by 9 bases and J by 2 bases, with 17 bases left in between. This CDR3 region has 15 residues. The CDR3 DNA reads as TGTGCCAGTGAGACTGCCAACAGCCCTGGAAACACCATATATTTT. Protein product: CASETANSPGNTIYF.

This clonotype was seen only a few times. J is TRBJ2-7 and V is TRBV20-1; 8 bases match TRBD2. The trim removed 7 bases at V and 7 bases at J, leaving 12 bases unmatched. This CDR3 is 13 amino acids long. CDR1 is DFQATT, CDR2 SNEGSKA, per germline (reference sequence). CDR3 protein: CSVKVAGPGEQYF. The CDR3 DNA sequence: TGCAGTGTTAAAGTAGCGGGGCCTGGTGAGCAGTACTTC.

The rearrangement uses TRBV7-3 and TRBJ2-2, with D perhaps matching TRBD1 (5 bases). V lost 6 bases and J 0 bases, leaving 14 bases between the germline ends. This CDR3 comprises 16 residues. Germline V gene sequence: CDR1 SGHTA, CDR2 FQGTGA. CDR3 protein: CASSRTPITNTGELFF. The CDR3 DNA reads as TGTGCCAGCAGTCGGACACCAATCACGAACACCGGGGAGCTGTTTTTT.

This clonotype was recorded many times. V gene TRBV4-1 combines with J gene TRBJ2-2, with D hard to call. Germline-derived CDR1 and CDR2 are MGHRA and YSYEKL. V was cut by 0 bases and J by 5 bases, with 10 bases left in between. This CDR3 is built from 15 residues. The CDR3 region has the DNA TGCGCCAGCAGCCAAGATCTTAGGCCAACCGGGGAGCTGTTTTTT. Its protein product is CASSQDLRPTGELFF.

The table lists this clonotype with many counts. This chain joins TRBV12-3 or TRBV12-4 and TRBJ2-7; a possible D gene is TRBD1 (6 bases). Trimming took 5 bases from V and 2 from J, leaving 10 bases between them. The CDR3 has 13 amino acids. The CDR3 sequence: CASSPGQAYEQYF. CDR3 bases: TGTGCCAGCAGTCCGGGACAAGCCTACGAGCAGTACTTC.

This clonotype was detected ten times or more. V gene TRBV7-6 combines with J gene TRBJ1-2; D uncertain. The V gene's germline CDR1 is SGHVS and CDR2 FNYEAQ. The CDR3 contains 13 residues. V was shortened by 5 bases and J by 2 bases, with 9 bases between the two germline ends. CDR3 sequence: CASSLGVNYGYTF. The CDR3 coding sequence is TGTGCCAGCAGCCTCGGGGTAAACTATGGCTACACCTTC.

This clonotype showed up just a few times. The gene calls are TRBV6-2 or TRBV6-3 and TRBJ2-1; 11 bases map to TRBD2. CDR1 MNHEY and CDR2 SVGEGT come from the germline V gene. V lost 6 bases, J lost 3 bases, and 4 bases stayed unmatched. This CDR3 comprises 15 residues. The DNA of the CDR3 is TGTGCCAGCAGCCCTCTAGCGGGGGGCTACAATGAGCAGTTCTTC. Amino acids: CASSPLAGGYNEQFF.

This clonotype was picked up a small number of times. The chain is built from TRBV27 and TRBJ2-1, with D possibly being TRBD1 (5 bases). Germline-derived CDR1 and CDR2 are MNHEY and SMNVEV (reference sequence). The CDR3 spans 15 residues. V lost 8 bases, J lost 0 bases, and 14 bases lay in between. CDR3 loop: CASQRGFDSYNEQFF. In nucleotides, the CDR3 is TGTGCCAGCCAAAGGGGCTTTGACTCCTACAATGAGCAGTTCTTC.

A few counts support this clonotype. The chain's CDR3 is CASSVDLGQGAYEQYF. The CDR3 DNA sequence: TGTGCCAGCAGCGTGGATTTGGGACAGGGCGCCTACGAGCAGTACTTC. The V and J genes are TRBV9 and TRBJ2-7; 9 nucleotides align to TRBD1. Germline CDR1 SGDLS, CDR2 YYNGEE. The CDR3 loop spans 16 amino acids. After removal of 2 bases from V and 2 bases from J, the junction contained 8 bases not matched to a gene.

This clonotype appeared many times. This chain uses TRBV19 with TRBJ1-1; D not resolved. From germline, CDR1 is LNHDA and CDR2 SQIVND (reference sequence). The CDR3 runs 15 residues. Trimming shortened V by 3 bases and J by 5 bases, and 16 bases separated the two germline ends. Written as DNA, the CDR3 is TGTGCCAGTAGTATCTCTGGAGGAGGGTCGACTGAAGCTTTCTTT. It encodes CASSISGGGSTEAFF.

This clonotype was recorded many times. CDR3 sequence reads: CASSLWGETQYF. The CDR3 DNA follows: TGTGCCAGCAGTTTATGGGGGGAGACCCAGTACTTC. The V gene is TRBV12-3 or TRBV12-4, the J gene TRBJ2-5; possibly TRBD1 or TRBD2 for D (5 bases each). With 2 bases removed from V and 5 bases from J, the gap between germline ends came to 6 bases. This CDR3 comprises 12 residues.

This clonotype has only a few counts. The chain carries TRBV28 and TRBJ2-3; unclear D gene. This CDR3 contains 13 residues. Germline lookup yields CDR1 MDHEN and CDR2 SYDVKM. Trimming shortened V by 3 bases and J by 2 bases, and 6 bases separated the two germline ends. The CDR3 loop reads CASSLDATDTQYF. The CDR3 region has the DNA TGTGCCAGCAGTTTGGACGCCACAGATACGCAGTATTTT.

This clonotype appeared a few times. Germline is not matched at one junction end, which may reflect a read error. The chain combines TRBV6-6 with TRBJ1-2; D is possibly TRBD1 (6 bases). Germline CDR1 and CDR2: MNHNY and SVGAGI (reference sequence). The CDR3 consists of 14 residues. CDR3 DNA sequence: TGTGCCAGCAGTTACGCAGGGGATAACCATGGCTACACCTTC. This translates into CASSYAGDNHGYTF.

This clonotype was seen a handful of times. For the CDR3, the DNA is TGTGCCAGCAGCTTGGCCTTTAGCGGGAGGGACTACGAGCAGTACTTC. Protein product: CASSLAFSGRDYEQYF. This sequence joins TRBV5-4 and TRBJ2-7; 11 bases are a match to TRBD2. Germline values: CDR1 SGHNT, CDR2 YYREEE (reference sequence). The CDR3 sequence is 16 residues long. Trimming removed 0 bases from V and 3 bases from J; junction bases left unmatched: 5.